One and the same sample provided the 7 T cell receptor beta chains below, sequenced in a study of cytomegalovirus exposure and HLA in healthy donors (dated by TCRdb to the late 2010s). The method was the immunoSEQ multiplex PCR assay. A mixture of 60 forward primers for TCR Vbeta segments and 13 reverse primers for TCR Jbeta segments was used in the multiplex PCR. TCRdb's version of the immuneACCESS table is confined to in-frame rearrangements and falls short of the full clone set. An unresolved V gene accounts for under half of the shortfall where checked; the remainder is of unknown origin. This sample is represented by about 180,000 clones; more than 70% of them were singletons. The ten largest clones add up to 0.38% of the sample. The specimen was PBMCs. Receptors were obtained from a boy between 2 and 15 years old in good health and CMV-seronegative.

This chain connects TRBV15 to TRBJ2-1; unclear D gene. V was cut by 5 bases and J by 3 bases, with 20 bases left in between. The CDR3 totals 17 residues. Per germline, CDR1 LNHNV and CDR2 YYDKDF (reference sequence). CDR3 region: CATSATHRSALYNEQFF. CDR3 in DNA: TGTGCCACCAGCGCCACCCATAGATCCGCTCTCTACAATGAGCAGTTCTTC. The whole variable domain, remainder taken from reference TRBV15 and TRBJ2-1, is DAMVIQNPRYQVTQFGKPVTLSCSQTLNHNVMYWYQQKSSQAPKLLFHYYDKDFNNEADTPDNFQSRRPNTSFCFLDIRSPGLGDTAMYLCATSATHRSALYNEQFFGPGTRLTVL.

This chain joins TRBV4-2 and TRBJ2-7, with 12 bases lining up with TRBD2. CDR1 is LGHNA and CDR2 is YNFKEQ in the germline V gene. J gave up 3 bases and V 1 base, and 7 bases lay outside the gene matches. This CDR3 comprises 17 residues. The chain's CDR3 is CASSQAELAGGGYEQYF. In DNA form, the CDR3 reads TGTGCCAGCAGCCAAGCTGAACTAGCGGGAGGAGGCTACGAGCAGTACTTC.

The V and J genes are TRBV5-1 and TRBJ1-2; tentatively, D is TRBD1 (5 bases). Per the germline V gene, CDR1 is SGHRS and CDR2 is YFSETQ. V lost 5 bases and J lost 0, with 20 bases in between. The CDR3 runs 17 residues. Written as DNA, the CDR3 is TGCGCCAGCAGATGGGGGGGAGTCCCAAACCCTAACTATGGCTACACCTTC. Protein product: CASRWGGVPNPNYGYTF.

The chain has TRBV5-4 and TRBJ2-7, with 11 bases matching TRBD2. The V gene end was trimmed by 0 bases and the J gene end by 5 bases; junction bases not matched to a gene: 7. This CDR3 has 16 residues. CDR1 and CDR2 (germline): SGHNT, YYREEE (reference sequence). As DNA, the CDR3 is TGTGCCAGCAGCTTGGCCGGGACTAGCGGTCAACACGAGCAGTACTTC. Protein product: CASSLAGTSGQHEQYF.

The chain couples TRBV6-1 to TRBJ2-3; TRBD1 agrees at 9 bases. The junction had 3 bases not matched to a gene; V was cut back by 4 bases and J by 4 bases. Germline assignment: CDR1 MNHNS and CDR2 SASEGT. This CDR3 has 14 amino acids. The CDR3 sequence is CASSADRGADTQYF. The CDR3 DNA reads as TGTGCCAGCAGTGCCGACAGGGGGGCAGATACGCAGTATTTT.

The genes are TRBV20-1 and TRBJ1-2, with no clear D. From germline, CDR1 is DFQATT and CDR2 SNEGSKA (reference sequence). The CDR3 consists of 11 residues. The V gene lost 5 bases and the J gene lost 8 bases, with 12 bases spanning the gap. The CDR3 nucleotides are TGCAGTGCTCAGCAGGTGAGAGGCTACACCTTC. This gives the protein CSAQQVRGYTF.

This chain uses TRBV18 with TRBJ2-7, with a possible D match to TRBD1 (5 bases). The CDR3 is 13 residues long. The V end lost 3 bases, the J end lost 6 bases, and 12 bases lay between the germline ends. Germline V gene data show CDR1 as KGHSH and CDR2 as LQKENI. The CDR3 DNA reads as TGTGCCAGCTCACCGACTGACAGTCCCGAGCAGTACTTC. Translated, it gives CASSPTDSPEQYF.